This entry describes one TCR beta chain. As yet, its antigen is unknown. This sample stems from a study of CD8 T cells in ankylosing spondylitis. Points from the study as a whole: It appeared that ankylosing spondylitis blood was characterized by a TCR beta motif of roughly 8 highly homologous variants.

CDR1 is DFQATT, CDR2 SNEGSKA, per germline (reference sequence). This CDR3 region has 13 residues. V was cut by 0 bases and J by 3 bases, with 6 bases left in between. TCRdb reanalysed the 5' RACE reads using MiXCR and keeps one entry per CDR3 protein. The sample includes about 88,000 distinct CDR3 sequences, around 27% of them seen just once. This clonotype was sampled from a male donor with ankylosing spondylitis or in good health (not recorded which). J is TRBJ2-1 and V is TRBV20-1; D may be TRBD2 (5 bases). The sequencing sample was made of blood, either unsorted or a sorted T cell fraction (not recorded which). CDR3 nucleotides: TGCAGTGCTAGAGAGGACTTCTACAATGAGCAGTTCTTC. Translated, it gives CSAREDFYNEQFF.